This entry concerns a single TCR beta chain. TCRdb's copy holds only in-frame clones and misses some; the assay was immunoSEQ multiplex PCR. The sample contains hundreds of thousands of clones, roughly four fifths of which appear only once. This specimen comes from a study of shared clonotypes between healthy human individuals. Trimming removed 0 bases at V and 8 bases at J, with 12 bases between. Germline V lookup: CDR1 SGHRS, CDR2 YFSETQ. This CDR3 spans 14 amino acids. The sequenced sample was PBMCs. This TCR came from a woman in her 40s in good health. Some clones in this sample may be carry-over from other donors' samples. The rearrangement uses TRBV5-1 and TRBJ2-1; no clear D gene. The CDR3 loop reads CASSLGVGRDEQFF. DNA for the CDR3: TGCGCCAGCAGCTTGGGGGTGGGCCGCGATGAGCAGTTCTTC.